Listed below are T cell receptor beta chains from one sample, sequenced in a study of blood T cell repertoires in COVID-19. TCRdb's copy holds only in-frame clones and misses some; the assay was immunoSEQ multiplex PCR. The sample includes a few hundred thousand clones, approximately 89% of them seen just once. The material sequenced was peripheral blood. These TCRs come from a young woman with COVID-19, enrolled during active disease. Each CDR3 is given with its conserved first and last residue. The D gene is left open where the match is weak. Clone size is shown for a subset of rows, as once, few, many or a class of expanded clone.

d_gene | j_gene | abundance | v_gene | CDR3nt | CDR3aa
TRBD1 | TRBJ1-1 | few | TRBV27 | TGTGCCAGGACCGACAGGGTGCGGCCTAACACTGAAGCTTTCTTT | CARTDRVRPNTEAFF
TRBD2 | TRBJ2-1 | NA | TRBV27 | TGTGCCAGCAGTGTAGCGGGGGGTTCCTACAATGAGCAGTTCTTC | CASSVAGGSYNEQFF
TRBD1 | TRBJ1-2 | NA | TRBV15 | TGTGCCACCAGCAACCGACAGGGGCGAGTTGGCTACACCTTC | CATSNRQGRVGYTF
NA | TRBJ2-3 | NA | TRBV5-1 | TGCGCCAGCAGCTTGGGTGCGGGGGCCAGCACAGATACGCAGTATTTT | CASSLGAGASTDTQYF
TRBD2 | TRBJ2-2 | NA | TRBV11-3 | TGTGCCAGCAGCTTAGTCTACGGGGGGACGAACACCGGGGAGCTGTTTTTT | CASSLVYGGTNTGELFF
TRBD1 | TRBJ1-4 | NA | TRBV28 | TGTGCCAGCAGTTCCGACGGGACAGGGCTTGAAAAACTGTTTTTT | CASSSDGTGLEKLFF
TRBD2 | TRBJ2-3 | NA | TRBV5-1 | TGCGCCAGCAGCCGGACTAGCGGGGGTGGTGGCACAGATACGCAGTATTTT | CASSRTSGGGGTDTQYF
TRBD1 | TRBJ1-2 | NA | TRBV5-1 | TGCGCCAGCAGCTTGGGTTATGGACAGGACTATGGCTACACCTTC | CASSLGYGQDYGYTF
TRBD1 | TRBJ1-6 | NA | TRBV19 | TGTGCCAGTAACCCAGGGACAGGGGTAGCGTTTTCTCCCCTCCACTTT | CASNPGTGVAFSPLHF
TRBD1 | TRBJ2-1 | NA | TRBV4-1 | TGCGCCAGCAGCCGTCGACAGGGAAGTGATACCAATGAGCAGTTCTTC | CASSRRQGSDTNEQFF
NA | TRBJ1-1 | NA | TRBV28 | TGTGCCAGCAGTCCCTATGGACAAGTGAACACTGAAGCTTTCTTT | CASSPYGQVNTEAFF
NA | TRBJ1-2 | NA | TRBV24-1 | TGTGCCACCAGTCGGGGGACTAACTATGGCTACACCTTC | CATSRGTNYGYTF
TRBD1 | TRBJ1-1 | NA | TRBV10-3 | TGTGCCATCAGTCCGACAGGGGCGAACACTGAAGCTTTCTTT | CAISPTGANTEAFF
NA | TRBJ1-2 | NA | TRBV2 | TGTGCCAGCAGTGGACAGAACTATGGCTACACCTTC | CASSGQNYGYTF
NA | TRBJ1-2 | NA | TRBV7-9 | TGTGCCAGCAGCTTAGGAACAGACCTCTATGGCTACACCTTC | CASSLGTDLYGYTF
NA | TRBJ2-5 | once | TRBV19 | TGTGCCAGTAGTGAGGGACACCAGGAGACCCAGTACTTC | CASSEGHQETQYF
NA | TRBJ2-1 | many | TRBV28 | TGTGCCAGCAGGTCGGAGCAGTTCTTC | CASRSEQFF
NA | TRBJ2-5 | NA | TRBV12-3/TRBV12-4 | TGTGCCAGCAGGTTCGACTACCAAGAGACCCAGTACTTC | CASRFDYQETQYF
TRBD2 | TRBJ2-3 | NA | TRBV5-1 | TGCGCCAGCAGCCACCGACTAGCGGGAAACCTTTTTAGCACAGATACGCAGTATTTT | CASSHRLAGNLFSTDTQYF
TRBD1 | TRBJ1-2 | NA | TRBV19 | TGTGCCAGTAGTCTACGGACAGGGGTAGGGTATGGCTACACCTTC | CASSLRTGVGYGYTF
NA | TRBJ1-2 | NA | TRBV19 | TGTGCCAGTAAAGGGGCTGGGCAGGCCAAACCAAACTATGGCTACACCTTC | CASKGAGQAKPNYGYTF
NA | TRBJ2-3 | NA | TRBV6-5 | TGTGCCAGCAGGTTGCAGGGCCCAGATACGCAGTATTTT | CASRLQGPDTQYF
NA | TRBJ1-2 | NA | TRBV5-6 | TGTGCCAGCAGCACCACAGGGATTGAAGGCTACACCTTC | CASSTTGIEGYTF
TRBD1 | TRBJ2-3 | NA | TRBV10-3 | TGTGCCATCAGTACCGGGACAGGGTACGCAGATACGCAGTATTTT | CAISTGTGYADTQYF
NA | TRBJ2-3 | once | TRBV6-1 | TGTGCCAGCAGTGAAGCCCGGACTCCGGGCACAGATACGCAGTATTTT | CASSEARTPGTDTQYF
NA | TRBJ1-6 | once | TRBV12-3/TRBV12-4 | TGTGCCAGCAGGGGAAGGAGGGTTTCACCCCTCCACTTT | CASRGRRVSPLHF
NA | TRBJ2-1 | NA | TRBV6-1 | TGTGCCAGCAGTGAAGCGACAGGCCATTACTACAATGAGCAGTTCTTC | CASSEATGHYYNEQFF
NA | TRBJ2-7 | NA | TRBV27 | TGTGCCAGCACCCTCCGGGGATCACTCTACGAGCAGTACTTC | CASTLRGSLYEQYF